These 21 T cell receptor beta chains originate from one sample sequenced in a study of blood T cell repertoires in COVID-19. Sequencing used immunoSEQ multiplex PCR; TCRdb keeps in-frame clones, though not all of them. The table records under 200,000 clones, approximately 87% of them present only once. Sample: peripheral blood. Source of these receptors: a woman aged 55-75 years with COVID-19, enrolled during active disease.

This rearrangement joins TRBV6-5 to TRBJ2-7; the D gene is possibly TRBD1 (6 bases). Deletions cut 0 bases from V and 1 base from J, with 10 bases between. CDR3 size: 15 residues. Germline-derived CDR1 and CDR2 are MNHEY and SVGAGI. The CDR3 region is CASSYSRDKSYEQYF. The CDR3 DNA reads TGTGCCAGCAGTTACTCCCGGGACAAATCCTACGAGCAGTACTTC.

This rearrangement joins TRBV6-5 to TRBJ1-1; D unclear. Trimming took 7 bases from V and 1 from J, leaving 7 bases between them. CDR1 MNHEY and CDR2 SVGAGI come from the germline V gene. The CDR3 loop spans 12 amino acids. DNA for the CDR3: TGTGCCAGCACCAGACAGAACACTGAAGCTTTCTTT. Translating it yields CASTRQNTEAFF.

The V gene is TRBV5-4, the J gene TRBJ1-3, with 8 bases identical to TRBD1. The CDR3 has 16 residues. Trimming at V came to 0 bases and at J to 6 bases, leaving 8 bases not matched to a gene. Germline V lookup: CDR1 SGHNT, CDR2 YYREEE (reference sequence). In DNA form, the CDR3 reads TGTGCCAGCAGCTTGGGTTGGACAGGGACGCAAAACACCATATATTTT. Translated: CASSLGWTGTQNTIYF.

The chain carries TRBV5-4 and TRBJ2-3; TRBD2 aligns across 16 bases. The CDR3 is made up of 17 amino acids. Trimming took 3 bases from V and 6 from J; bases not matched to a gene: 7. Germline assignment: CDR1 SGHNT and CDR2 YYREEE (reference sequence). The CDR3, as DNA: TGTGCCAGCAGCTCGGGACTAGCGGGAGGGGCCGTGGATACGCAGTATTTT. It is translated as CASSSGLAGGAVDTQYF.

This chain joins TRBV19 and TRBJ2-5; TRBD1 is a possible D gene (6 bases). The V end was cut by 5 bases, the J end by 5 bases, with 30 bases between. CDR3 length equals 19 residues. Looked up from germline, CDR1 is LNHDA and CDR2 is SQIVND (reference sequence). The CDR3 coding sequence is TGTGCCAGTAGTGCACCACAGGGATGGCTGGGTGAGGTCGCGGAGACCCAGTACTTC. Amino acids: CASSAPQGWLGEVAETQYF. Drawing the rest from reference TRBV19 and TRBJ2-5, the complete variable domain is DGGITQSPKYLFRKEGQNVTLSCEQNLNHDAMYWYRQDPGQGLRLIYYSQIVNDFQKGDIAEGYSVSREKKESFPLTVTSAQKNPTAFYLCASSAPQGWLGEVAETQYFGPGTRLLVL.

The rearrangement uses TRBV11-1 and TRBJ1-3, with TRBD1 as a possible D gene (6 bases). The V end lost 5 bases, the J end lost 5 bases, and 13 bases lay between the germline ends. The CDR3 is 14 residues long. The germline CDR1 and CDR2 sequences are SGHAT and FQDESV (reference sequence). DNA of the CDR3: TGTGCCAGCAGCCTCGGACAGCTCCGAAACACCATATATTTT. Protein sequence: CASSLGQLRNTIYF.

This sequence joins TRBV4-3 and TRBJ1-4; 11 bases fit TRBD1. The CDR3 loop spans 14 amino acids. The germline gives CDR1 LGHNA, CDR2 YSLEER. Unmatched junction bases numbered 6, after V lost 4 bases and J lost 11 bases. CDR3 in amino acids: CASSPDRGLVKLFF. CDR3 DNA: TGCGCCAGCAGCCCGGACAGGGGGCTGGTGAAACTGTTTTTT.

The V and J genes are TRBV24-1 and TRBJ1-1; D is possibly TRBD1 (5 bases). Between the trimmed V and J ends, which lost 8 bases and 4 bases, there was a span of 13 bases. Germline CDR1 KGHDR, CDR2 SFDVKD. CDR3 length equals 13 residues. CDR3 in amino acids: CATMGEGATEAFF. The CDR3, as DNA: TGTGCCACCATGGGGGAGGGCGCCACTGAAGCTTTCTTT.

The CDR3 nucleotides are TGTGCCAGCAGCAGGCCGGGACAGGGCAACACCGGGGAGCTGTTTTTT. This codes for CASSRPGQGNTGELFF. The chain recombines TRBV5-4 with TRBJ2-2, with 9 bases aligning to TRBD1. Germline V gene data show CDR1 as SGHNT and CDR2 as YYREEE (reference sequence). J was trimmed by 2 bases and V by 4 bases; bases with no gene match: 6. CDR3 length: 16 amino acids.

The gene calls are TRBV5-1 and TRBJ1-2; D is unclear. V gave up 4 bases and J gave up 4 bases, with 14 bases separating them. CDR1 and CDR2 (germline): SGHRS, YFSETQ. This CDR3 has 14 residues. Here the CDR3 reads CASSTEQALYGYTF. CDR3 sequence (DNA): TGCGCCAGCAGCACGGAGCAAGCCCTCTATGGCTACACCTTC.

The table lists this clone with a count of one. The genes are TRBV11-2 and TRBJ1-1; perhaps TRBD1 as D (6 bases). Germline V gene data show CDR1 as SGHAT and CDR2 as FQNNGV. Trimming removed 5 bases from V and 2 bases from J, with 12 bases in between. The CDR3 is 14 residues long. The CDR3 protein is CASSPRQVNTEAFF. CDR3 coding DNA: TGTGCCAGCAGCCCAAGACAGGTCAACACTGAAGCTTTCTTT.

This clone is a singleton in its sample. The chain recombines TRBV5-5 with TRBJ2-7, with D possibly being TRBD1 (6 bases). Germline V gene data show CDR1 as SGHKS and CDR2 as YYEKEE (reference sequence). This CDR3 comprises 15 residues. Trimming took 3 bases from V and 5 from J, leaving 18 bases between them. The CDR3 spells CASSSGQRKSHEQYF. CDR3 sequence (DNA): TGTGCCAGCAGCTCTGGACAGAGAAAGTCTCACGAGCAGTACTTC.

The chain links TRBV18 to TRBJ1-2; D is perhaps TRBD1 (5 bases). The V and J ends lost 6 bases and 0 bases respectively, with 20 bases between them. Germline V CDR1 and CDR2: KGHSH, LQKENI. The CDR3 is made up of 17 amino acids. For the CDR3, the DNA is TGTGCCAGCTCGCCAAGGAGGGGTAATTGGGCTAACTATGGCTACACCTTC. This gives the protein CASSPRRGNWANYGYTF.

The chain's CDR3 is CASSPPSKQASYEQYF. CDR3 sequence (DNA): TGTGCCAGCTCACCACCGTCTAAACAGGCTTCCTACGAGCAGTACTTC. The rearrangement uses TRBV18 and TRBJ2-7; D possibly corresponds to TRBD1 (5 bases). The CDR3 has 16 residues. With 0 bases removed from V and 1 base from J, the gap between germline ends came to 13 bases. Germline CDR1 reads KGHSH; CDR2 reads LQKENI.

The rearrangement links TRBV2 to TRBJ1-2; D is possibly TRBD1 (5 bases). The CDR3 has 14 residues. Trimming removed 4 bases at V and 8 bases at J, with 17 bases between. In germline, CDR1 is SNHLY, CDR2 FYNNEI. CDR3: CASSVVGREGGYTF. The CDR3 nucleotides read TGTGCCAGCAGTGTGGTGGGGCGCGAAGGGGGCTACACCTTC.

This chain connects TRBV28 to TRBJ2-7, with D uncertain. The V end lost 4 bases, the J end lost 5 bases, and 18 bases lay between the germline ends. Per germline, CDR1 MDHEN and CDR2 SYDVKM. CDR3 length: 15 residues. Here the CDR3 DNA reads TGTGCCAGCAGTTCGTTACAATCAATTCACGACGAGCAGTACTTC. It yields the protein CASSSLQSIHDEQYF.

CDR3 sequence reads: CASLTLSSYEQYF. The CDR3, as DNA: TGTGCCAGCCTGACACTTAGCTCCTACGAGCAGTACTTC. This sequence joins TRBV28 and TRBJ2-7, with D uncertain. V was cut by 8 bases and J by 0 bases, with 11 bases left in between. The CDR3 length is 13 residues. Germline V gene sequence: CDR1 MDHEN, CDR2 SYDVKM. Drawing the rest from reference TRBV28 and TRBJ2-7, the complete variable domain is DVKVTQSSRYLVKRTGEKVFLECVQDMDHENMFWYRQDPGLGLRLIYFSYDVKMKEKGDIPEGYSVSREKKERFSLILESASTNQTSMYLCASLTLSSYEQYFGPGTRLTVT.

This clone was seen a handful of times. CDR3 nucleotide sequence: TGTGCCAGCAGCTCAGGGATGGGGCCCACTAATGAAAAACTGTTTTTT. It specifies CASSSGMGPTNEKLFF. The chain has TRBV7-2 and TRBJ1-4; a possible D gene is TRBD1 (5 bases). V lost 4 bases to trimming and J lost 2 bases, with 14 bases between them. The CDR3 runs to 16 residues. Germline loops: CDR1 SGHTA, CDR2 FQGNSA.

This clone was observed once. This chain uses TRBV2 with TRBJ1-2; 8 nucleotides line up with TRBD1. Germline trimming cut 4 bases from V and 2 bases from J; bases unmatched to any gene: 9. Germline CDR1 SNHLY, CDR2 FYNNEI. The CDR3 covers 16 residues. The CDR3 region has the DNA TGTGCCAGCAGTGTGTATGTGACAGGGGAGAACTATGGCTACACCTTC. Translation gives CASSVYVTGENYGYTF.

The rearrangement joins TRBV4-1 to TRBJ1-2, with 8 bases fitting TRBD1. The CDR3 spans 14 residues. Per germline, CDR1 MGHRA and CDR2 YSYEKL. J was trimmed by 0 bases and V by 4 bases; bases with no gene match: 1. CDR3 amino acids: CASSPDRANYGYTF. Here the CDR3 DNA reads TGCGCCAGCAGCCCGGACAGGGCTAACTATGGCTACACCTTC.

The chain carries TRBV4-2 and TRBJ2-7; D perhaps matches TRBD2 (6 bases). The germline V and J ends were trimmed by 1 base and 3 bases, with 10 bases remaining between them. The CDR3 extends over 14 amino acids. Germline CDR1 reads LGHNA; CDR2 reads YNFKEQ. The CDR3 spells CASSQAAGYYEQYF. The CDR3 nucleotides are TGTGCCAGCAGCCAAGCGGCGGGGTACTACGAGCAGTACTTC.